A selection of T cell receptor beta chains follows, all from one sample in a study of T-cell memory formation after mild COVID-19. A single record per CDR3 protein comes from TCRdb applying MiXCR to the 5' RACE reads. The table has 550,000 to 650,000 distinct CDR3 sequences, 17% seen once. The sample taken for sequencing was PBMCs or a T cell subset sorted from them (not recorded which). Receptor source: an adult woman who had mild COVID-19 (a few samples of this study predate the infection). Cell type and time point are not known. CDR3s include the opening cysteine and the closing phenylalanine or tryptophan. D genes are given only for firm matches. Expanded clones are given a class, and other clones once, few, many or no size at all.

d_call j_call clone_size v_call cdr3_nt cdr3_aa
TRBD1 TRBJ2-7 NA TRBV12-3/TRBV12-4 TGTGCCAGCAGTTGGACAGGTACAGTCTCCTACGAGCAGTACTTC CASSWTGTVSYEQYF
NA TRBJ1-5 few TRBV29-1 TGCAGCGTTGGCAGCCTCAATCAGCCCCAGCATTTT CSVGSLNQPQHF
NA TRBJ2-3 NA TRBV7-6 TGTGCCAGCAGCTTAGTGCAAGTCGGGGCCACAGATACGCAGTATTTT CASSLVQVGATDTQYF
TRBD2 TRBJ2-2 NA TRBV7-8 TGTGCCAGCAGCACTTGGTCGGGGGGGCCGCGGGCCGGGGAGCTGTTTTTT CASSTWSGGPRAGELFF
NA TRBJ1-5 NA TRBV7-9 TGTGCCAGCAGCTTGACCGATCCGTATCAGCCCCAGCATTTT CASSLTDPYQPQHF
NA TRBJ1-5 NA TRBV20-1 TGCAGTGCTAGAGATTCTAGCAATCAGCCCCAGCATTTT CSARDSSNQPQHF
NA TRBJ1-1 few TRBV7-3 TGTGCCAGCAGCTTGGGGTTAGGGACCGAGGTTTTCTTT CASSLGLGTEVFF
NA TRBJ2-3 many TRBV6-5 TGTGCCAGCAGTTACTCGCTTTTAGCTAGGGGCACAGATACGCAGTATTTT CASSYSLLARGTDTQYF
NA TRBJ2-5 few TRBV15 TGTGCCACCTCTCTCTTAAGTGTTCTCCAAGAGACCCAGTACTTC CATSLLSVLQETQYF
NA TRBJ2-2 NA TRBV29-1 TGCAGCGTTGATCCCGGGACGAACACCGGGGAGCTGTTTTTT CSVDPGTNTGELFF
NA TRBJ2-7 few TRBV7-2 TGTGCCAGCAGCCCCCGGACAGTCTACGAGCAGTACTTC CASSPRTVYEQYF
NA TRBJ2-3 NA TRBV15 TGTGCCACCAGCTCTCTGGGAACGGACGTATACCTCAGCACAGATACGCAGTATTTT CATSSLGTDVYLSTDTQYF